The T cell receptor beta chain described here comes from a study of tumor-infiltrating lymphocytes in primary liver carcinoma. About the study: Tumor staging was T1-T3 N0M0; sizes spanned roughly 4 to 10 cm across.

To note about this clonotype: Its antigen is as yet unknown.

Findings of the study overall: All five tumor regions shared only about 7-25% of top clones. Overlap in tumor-adjacent and tumor-blood pairs fell below that of tumor region pairs.

Reverse transcription of about 500 ng total RNA with a constant-region primer produced TCR beta cDNA. Investigators got TCR beta libraries out of three nested multiplex PCR rounds, done with slightly modified ARM-PCR. TRBV1-TRBV30 forward and Cbeta reverse primers drove the first two roughly 10-cycle rounds. MiXCR, run by TCRdb on the multiplex PCR reads, gives a single entry per CDR3 protein. The sample lists around 190,000 distinct CDR3 sequences; around 81% were seen once. The study co-extracted DNA and RNA from 20-30 mg of unsorted bulk tissue. The sampling covered five separate regions of each tumor. V was clipped by 2 bases and J by 10 bases, with 11 bases between them. The CDR3 runs to 12 residues.

V gene TRBV12-3 or TRBV12-4 combines with J gene TRBJ1-2; D remains unclear. This receptor was taken from a man aged 40-50 years with primary liver carcinoma and hepatitis B virus infection. What was sequenced was tumor tissue from primary liver carcinoma. The CDR3 sequence is CASSLPGIAYTF. In DNA, the CDR3 is TGTGCCAGCAGTTTACCAGGAATCGCCTACACCTTC.